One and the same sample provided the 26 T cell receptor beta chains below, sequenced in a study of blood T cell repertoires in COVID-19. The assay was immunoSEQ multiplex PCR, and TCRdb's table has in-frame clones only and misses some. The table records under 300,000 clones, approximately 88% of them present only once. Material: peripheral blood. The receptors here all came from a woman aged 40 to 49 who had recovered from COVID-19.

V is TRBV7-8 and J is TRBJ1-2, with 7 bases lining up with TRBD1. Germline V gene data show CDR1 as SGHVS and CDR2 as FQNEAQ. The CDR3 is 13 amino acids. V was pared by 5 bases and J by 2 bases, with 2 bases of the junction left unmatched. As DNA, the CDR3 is TGTGCCAGCAGCCCGACAGGGAACTATGGCTACACCTTC. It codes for CASSPTGNYGYTF.

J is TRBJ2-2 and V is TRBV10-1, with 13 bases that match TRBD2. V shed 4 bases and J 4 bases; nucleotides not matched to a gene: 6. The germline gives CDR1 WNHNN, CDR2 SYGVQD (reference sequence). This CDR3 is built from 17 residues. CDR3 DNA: TGCGCCAGCAGTGGCGGGACTAGCGGGGTCAGCACCGGGGAGCTGTTTTTT. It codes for CASSGGTSGVSTGELFF.

CDR3 sequence reads: CASSLLSTGVGYEQYF. CDR3 in DNA: TGTGCCAGCAGTTTGCTCTCTACAGGGGTTGGCTACGAGCAGTACTTC. V is TRBV27 and J is TRBJ2-7, with TRBD1 identical over 7 bases. Germline CDR1 is MNHEY and CDR2 is SMNVEV (reference sequence). The CDR3 has 16 residues. Losses at the gene ends were 3 bases for V and 3 bases for J; bases not matched to a gene: 11.

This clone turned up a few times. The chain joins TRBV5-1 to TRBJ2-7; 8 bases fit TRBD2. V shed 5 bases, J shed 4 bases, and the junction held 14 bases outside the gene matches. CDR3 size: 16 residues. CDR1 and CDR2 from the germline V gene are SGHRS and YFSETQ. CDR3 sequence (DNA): TGCGCCAGCAGGGAGAGCGGGAGCTCAAGGAATTACGAGCAGTACTTC. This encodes CASRESGSSRNYEQYF.

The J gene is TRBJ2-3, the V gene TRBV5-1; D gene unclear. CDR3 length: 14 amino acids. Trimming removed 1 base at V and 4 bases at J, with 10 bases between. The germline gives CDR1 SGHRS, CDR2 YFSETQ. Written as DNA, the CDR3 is TGCGCCAGCAGCTTGCTAACGATCCCAGATACGCAGTATTTT. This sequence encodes CASSLLTIPDTQYF.

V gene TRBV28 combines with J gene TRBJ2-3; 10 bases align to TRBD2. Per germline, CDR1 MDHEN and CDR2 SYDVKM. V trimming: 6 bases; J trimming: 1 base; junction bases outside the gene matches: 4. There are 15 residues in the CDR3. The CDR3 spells CASRTGTSGTDTQYF. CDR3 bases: TGTGCCAGCAGGACCGGGACTAGCGGCACAGATACGCAGTATTTT.

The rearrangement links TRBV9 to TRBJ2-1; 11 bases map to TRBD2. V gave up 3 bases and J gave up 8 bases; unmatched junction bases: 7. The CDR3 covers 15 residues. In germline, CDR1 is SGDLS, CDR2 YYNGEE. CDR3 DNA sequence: TGTGCCAGCAGCGAGACTAGCGGGAATCGGTATGAGCAGTTCTTC. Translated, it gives CASSETSGNRYEQFF.

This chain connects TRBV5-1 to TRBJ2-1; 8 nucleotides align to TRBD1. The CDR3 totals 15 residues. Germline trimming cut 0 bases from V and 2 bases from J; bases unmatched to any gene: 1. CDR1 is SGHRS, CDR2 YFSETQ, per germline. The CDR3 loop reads CASSLGQGTYNEQFF. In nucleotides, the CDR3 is TGCGCCAGCAGCTTGGGACAGGGGACCTACAATGAGCAGTTCTTC.

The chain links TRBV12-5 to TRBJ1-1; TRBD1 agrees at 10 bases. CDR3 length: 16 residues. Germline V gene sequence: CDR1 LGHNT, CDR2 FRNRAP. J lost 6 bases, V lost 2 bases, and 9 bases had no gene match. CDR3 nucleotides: TGTGCTAGTGGTTTGACCCCCGGGACAGGGGCCCCTGAAGCTTTCTTT. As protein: CASGLTPGTGAPEAFF.

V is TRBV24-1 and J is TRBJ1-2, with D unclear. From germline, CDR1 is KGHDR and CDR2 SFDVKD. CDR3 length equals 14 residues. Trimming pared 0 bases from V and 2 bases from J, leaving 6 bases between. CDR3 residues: CATSDLGLNYGYTF. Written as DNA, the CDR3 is TGTGCCACCAGTGATTTGGGACTGAACTATGGCTACACCTTC.

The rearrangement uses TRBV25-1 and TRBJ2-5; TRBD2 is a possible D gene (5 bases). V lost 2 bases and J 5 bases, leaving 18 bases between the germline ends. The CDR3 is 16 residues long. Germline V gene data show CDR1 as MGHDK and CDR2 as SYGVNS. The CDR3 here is CASSELAERPAETQYF. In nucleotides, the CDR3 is TGTGCCAGCAGTGAACTTGCCGAGCGGCCGGCTGAGACCCAGTACTTC. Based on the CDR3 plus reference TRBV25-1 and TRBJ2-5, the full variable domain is EADIYQTPRYLVIGTGKKITLECSQTMGHDKMYWYQQDPGMELHLIHYSYGVNSTEKGDLSSESTVSRIRTEHFPLTLESARPSHTSQYLCASSELAERPAETQYFGPGTRLLVL.

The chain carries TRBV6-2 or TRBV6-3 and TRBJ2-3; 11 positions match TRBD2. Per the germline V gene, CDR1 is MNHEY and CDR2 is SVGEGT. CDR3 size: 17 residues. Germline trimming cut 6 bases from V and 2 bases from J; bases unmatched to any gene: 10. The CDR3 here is CASSQRPGLAATDTQYF. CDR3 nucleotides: TGTGCCAGCAGCCAAAGGCCGGGACTAGCGGCCACAGATACGCAGTATTTT.

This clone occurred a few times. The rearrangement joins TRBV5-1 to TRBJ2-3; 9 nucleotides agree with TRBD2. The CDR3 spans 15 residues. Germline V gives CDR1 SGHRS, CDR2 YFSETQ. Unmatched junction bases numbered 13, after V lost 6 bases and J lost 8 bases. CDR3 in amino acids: CASNSEGGRASTQYF. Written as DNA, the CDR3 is TGCGCCAGCAACTCGGAGGGCGGGAGGGCCTCTACGCAGTATTTT.

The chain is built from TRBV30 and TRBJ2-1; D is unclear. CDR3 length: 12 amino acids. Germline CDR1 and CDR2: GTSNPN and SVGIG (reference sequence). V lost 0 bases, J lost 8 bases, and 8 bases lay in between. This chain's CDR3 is CAWSVLEYEQFF. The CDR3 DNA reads TGTGCCTGGAGTGTACTGGAGTATGAGCAGTTCTTC. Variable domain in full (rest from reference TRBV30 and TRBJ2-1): SQTIHQWPATLVQPVGSPLSLECTVEGTSNPNLYWYRQAAGRGLQLLFYSVGIGQISSEVPQNLSASRPQDRQFILSSKKLLLSDSGFYLCAWSVLEYEQFFGPGTRLTVL.

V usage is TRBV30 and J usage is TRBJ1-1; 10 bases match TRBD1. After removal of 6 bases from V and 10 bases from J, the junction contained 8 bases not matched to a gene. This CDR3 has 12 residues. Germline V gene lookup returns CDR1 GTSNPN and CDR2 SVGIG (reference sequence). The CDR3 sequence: CACRQGAWVAFF. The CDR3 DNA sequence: TGTGCCTGTAGACAGGGGGCGTGGGTAGCTTTCTTT.

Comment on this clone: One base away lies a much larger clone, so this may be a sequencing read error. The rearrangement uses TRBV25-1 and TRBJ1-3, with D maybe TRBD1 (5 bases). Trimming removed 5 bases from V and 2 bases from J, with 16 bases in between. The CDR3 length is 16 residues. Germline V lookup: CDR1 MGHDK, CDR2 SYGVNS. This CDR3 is CASSRGDLSPGNTIYF. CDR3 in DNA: TGTGCCAGCAGTCGGGGGGATTTGAGCCCTGGAAACACCATATATTTT.

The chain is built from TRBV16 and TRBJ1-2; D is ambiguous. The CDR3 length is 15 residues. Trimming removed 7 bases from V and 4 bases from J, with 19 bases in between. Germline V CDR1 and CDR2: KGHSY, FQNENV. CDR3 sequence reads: CASTLGLSMGYGYTF. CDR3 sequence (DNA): TGTGCCAGCACCCTCGGACTTTCAATGGGCTATGGCTACACCTTC.

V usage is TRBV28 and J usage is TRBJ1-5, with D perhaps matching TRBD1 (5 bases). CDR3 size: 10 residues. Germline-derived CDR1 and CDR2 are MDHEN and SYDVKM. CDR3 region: CVTGFQPQHF. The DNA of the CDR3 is TGTGTCACAGGCTTTCAGCCCCAGCATTTT.

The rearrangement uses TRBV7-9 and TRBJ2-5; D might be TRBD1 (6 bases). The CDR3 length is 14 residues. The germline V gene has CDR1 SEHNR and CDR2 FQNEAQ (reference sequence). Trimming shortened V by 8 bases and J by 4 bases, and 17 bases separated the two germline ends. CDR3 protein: CASRTGTPRETQYF. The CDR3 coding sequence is TGTGCCAGCCGAACCGGGACACCCCGAGAGACCCAGTACTTC.

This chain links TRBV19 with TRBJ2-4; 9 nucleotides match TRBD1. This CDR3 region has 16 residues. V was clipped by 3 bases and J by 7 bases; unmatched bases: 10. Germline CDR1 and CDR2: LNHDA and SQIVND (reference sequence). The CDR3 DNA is TGTGCCAGTAGTATTGCCGGGACAGGGAGGACGAACATTCAGTACTTC. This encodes CASSIAGTGRTNIQYF. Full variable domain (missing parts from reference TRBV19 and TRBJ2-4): DGGITQSPKYLFRKEGQNVTLSCEQNLNHDAMYWYRQDPGQGLRLIYYSQIVNDFQKGDIAEGYSVSREKKESFPLTVTSAQKNPTAFYLCASSIAGTGRTNIQYFGAGTRLSVL.

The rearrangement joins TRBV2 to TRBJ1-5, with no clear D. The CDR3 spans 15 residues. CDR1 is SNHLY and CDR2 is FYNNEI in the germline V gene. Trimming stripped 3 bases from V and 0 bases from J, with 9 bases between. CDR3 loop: CASSEGPASNQPQHF. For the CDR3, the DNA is TGTGCCAGCAGTGAGGGCCCAGCTAGCAATCAGCCCCAGCATTTT.

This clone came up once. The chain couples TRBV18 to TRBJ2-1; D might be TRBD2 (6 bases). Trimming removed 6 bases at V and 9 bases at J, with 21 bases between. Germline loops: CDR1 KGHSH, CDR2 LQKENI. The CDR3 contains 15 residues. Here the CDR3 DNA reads TGTGCCAGCTCGCTGACCCTGCTAGCGATCGGTGAGCAGTTCTTC. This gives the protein CASSLTLLAIGEQFF. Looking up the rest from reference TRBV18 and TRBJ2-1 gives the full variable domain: NAGVMQNPRHLVRRRGQEARLRCSPMKGHSHVYWYRQLPEEGLKFMVYLQKENIIDESGMPKERFSAEFPKEGPSILRIQQVVRGDSAAYFCASSLTLLAIGEQFFGPGTRLTVL.

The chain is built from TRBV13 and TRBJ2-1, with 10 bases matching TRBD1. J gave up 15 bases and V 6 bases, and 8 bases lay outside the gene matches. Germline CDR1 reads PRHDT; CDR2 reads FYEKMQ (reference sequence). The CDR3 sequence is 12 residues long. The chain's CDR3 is CASRGDRGLLFF. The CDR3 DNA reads TGTGCCAGCAGAGGAGACAGGGGGCTGCTGTTCTTC.

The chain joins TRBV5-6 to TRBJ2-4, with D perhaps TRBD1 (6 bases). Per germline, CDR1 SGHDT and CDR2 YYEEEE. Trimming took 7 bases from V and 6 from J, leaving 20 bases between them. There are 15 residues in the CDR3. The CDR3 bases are TGTGCCAGCTCGAGGTGGCAGGGGAATGCAAACATTCAGTACTTC. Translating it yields CASSRWQGNANIQYF.

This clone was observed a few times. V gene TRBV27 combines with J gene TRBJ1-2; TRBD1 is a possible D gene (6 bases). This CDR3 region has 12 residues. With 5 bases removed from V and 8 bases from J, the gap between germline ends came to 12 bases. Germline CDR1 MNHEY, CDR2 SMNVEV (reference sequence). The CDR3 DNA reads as TGTGCCAGCAGTGCGACAGGCAAAGGCTACACCTTC. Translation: CASSATGKGYTF.

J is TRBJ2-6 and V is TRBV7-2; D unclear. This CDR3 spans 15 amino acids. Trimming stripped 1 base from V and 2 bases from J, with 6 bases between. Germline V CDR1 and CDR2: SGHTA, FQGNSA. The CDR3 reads CASSLVATGANVLTF. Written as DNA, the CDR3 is TGTGCCAGCAGCTTAGTTGCTACTGGGGCCAACGTCCTGACTTTC. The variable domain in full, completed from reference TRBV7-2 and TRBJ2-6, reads GAGVSQSPSNKVTEKGKDVELRCDPISGHTALYWYRQSLGQGLEFLIYFQGNSAPDKSGLPSDRFSAERTGGSVSTLTIQRTQQEDSAVYLCASSLVATGANVLTFGAGSRLTVL.